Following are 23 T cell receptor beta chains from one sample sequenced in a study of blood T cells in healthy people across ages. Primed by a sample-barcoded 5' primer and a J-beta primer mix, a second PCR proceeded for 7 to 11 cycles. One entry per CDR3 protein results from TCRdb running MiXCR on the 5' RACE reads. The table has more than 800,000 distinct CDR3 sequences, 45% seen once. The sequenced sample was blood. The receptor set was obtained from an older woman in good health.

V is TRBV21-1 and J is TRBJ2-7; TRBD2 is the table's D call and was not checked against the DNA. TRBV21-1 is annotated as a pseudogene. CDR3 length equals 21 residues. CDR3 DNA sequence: TGTGCCAGCAGCAAAGCAGGAGCGGGACTAGCAGTTGGGTGCGTCATTTACGAGCAGTACTTC. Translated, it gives CASSKAGAGLAVGCVIYEQYF.

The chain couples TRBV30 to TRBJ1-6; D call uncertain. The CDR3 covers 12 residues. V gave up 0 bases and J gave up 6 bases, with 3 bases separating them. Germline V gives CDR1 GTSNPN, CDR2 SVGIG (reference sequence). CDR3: CAWSVGNSPLHF. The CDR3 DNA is TGTGCCTGGAGTGTTGGTAATTCACCCCTCCACTTT.

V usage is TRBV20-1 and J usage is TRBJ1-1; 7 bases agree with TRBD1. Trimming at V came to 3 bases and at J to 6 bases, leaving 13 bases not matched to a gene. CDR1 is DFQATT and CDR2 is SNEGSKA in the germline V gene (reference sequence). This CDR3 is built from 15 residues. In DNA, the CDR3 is TGCAGTGCTAGGCCTTTCACAGGGGTCTTTTCTGAAGCTTTCTTT. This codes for CSARPFTGVFSEAFF.

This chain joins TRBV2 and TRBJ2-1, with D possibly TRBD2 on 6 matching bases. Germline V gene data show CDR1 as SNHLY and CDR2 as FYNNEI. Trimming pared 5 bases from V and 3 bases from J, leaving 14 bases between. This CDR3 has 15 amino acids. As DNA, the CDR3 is TGTGCCAGCAGTCCCCTGGGGACTGGCTACAATGAGCAGTTCTTC. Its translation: CASSPLGTGYNEQFF.

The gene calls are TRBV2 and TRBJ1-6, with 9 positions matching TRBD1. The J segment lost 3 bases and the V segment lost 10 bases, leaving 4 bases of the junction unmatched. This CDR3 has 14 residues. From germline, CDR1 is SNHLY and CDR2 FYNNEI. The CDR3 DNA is TGTGCCACAGGACAGGGGAACTATAATTCACCCCTCCACTTT. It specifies CATGQGNYNSPLHF.

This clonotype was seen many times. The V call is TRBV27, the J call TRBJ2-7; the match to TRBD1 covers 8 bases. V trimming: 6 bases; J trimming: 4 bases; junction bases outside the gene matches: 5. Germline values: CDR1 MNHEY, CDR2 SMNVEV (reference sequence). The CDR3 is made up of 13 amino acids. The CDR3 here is CASSSRGLYEQYF. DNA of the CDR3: TGTGCCAGCAGCTCCAGGGGGCTTTACGAGCAGTACTTC.

CDR3 in amino acids: CASSLDRARSHQPQHF. The CDR3 coding sequence is TGTGCCAGCAGTCTCGACCGGGCTAGGAGCCATCAGCCCCAGCATTTT. V is TRBV6-1 and J is TRBJ1-5; no definite D call. Per germline, CDR1 MNHNS and CDR2 SASEGT. The V gene lost 5 bases and the J gene lost 5 bases, with 19 bases spanning the gap. The CDR3 extends over 16 amino acids.

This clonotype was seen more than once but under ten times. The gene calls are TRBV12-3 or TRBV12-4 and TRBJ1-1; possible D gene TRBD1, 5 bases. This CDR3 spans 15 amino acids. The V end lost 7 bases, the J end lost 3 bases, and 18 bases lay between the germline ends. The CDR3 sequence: CASTPGARSDTEAFF. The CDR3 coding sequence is TGTGCCAGCACCCCTGGGGCACGGTCGGACACTGAAGCTTTCTTT.

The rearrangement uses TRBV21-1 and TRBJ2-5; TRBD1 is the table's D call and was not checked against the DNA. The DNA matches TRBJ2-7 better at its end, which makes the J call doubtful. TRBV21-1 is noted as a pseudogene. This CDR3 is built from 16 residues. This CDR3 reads CASSKHSGGEIYEQYF. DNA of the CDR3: TGTGCCAGCAGCAAACACTCAGGGGGCGAGATCTACGAGCAGTACTTC.

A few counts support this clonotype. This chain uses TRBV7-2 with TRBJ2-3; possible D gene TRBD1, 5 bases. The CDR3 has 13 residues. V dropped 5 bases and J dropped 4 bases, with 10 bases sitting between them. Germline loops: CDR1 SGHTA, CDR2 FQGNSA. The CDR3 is CASSRRQSDTQYF. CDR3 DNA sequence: TGTGCCAGCAGCCGAAGACAGTCAGATACGCAGTATTTT. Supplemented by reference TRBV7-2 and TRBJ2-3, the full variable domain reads GAGVSQSPSNKVTEKGKDVELRCDPISGHTALYWYRQSLGQGLEFLIYFQGNSAPDKSGLPSDRFSAERTGGSVSTLTIQRTQQEDSAVYLCASSRRQSDTQYFGPGTRLTVL.

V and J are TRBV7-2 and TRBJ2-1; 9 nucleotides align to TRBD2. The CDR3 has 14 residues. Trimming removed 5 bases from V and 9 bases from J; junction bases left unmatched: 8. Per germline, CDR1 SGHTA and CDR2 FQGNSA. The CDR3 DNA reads TGTGCCAGCAGCGGGACCGGGACTAGCAGTGAGCAGTTCTTC. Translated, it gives CASSGTGTSSEQFF.

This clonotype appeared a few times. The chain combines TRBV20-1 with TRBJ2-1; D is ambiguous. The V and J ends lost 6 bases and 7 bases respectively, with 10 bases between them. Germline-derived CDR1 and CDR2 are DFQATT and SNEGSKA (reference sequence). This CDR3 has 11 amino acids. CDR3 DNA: TGCAGTGCCCCGGACGGAAATGAGCAGTTCTTC. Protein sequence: CSAPDGNEQFF.

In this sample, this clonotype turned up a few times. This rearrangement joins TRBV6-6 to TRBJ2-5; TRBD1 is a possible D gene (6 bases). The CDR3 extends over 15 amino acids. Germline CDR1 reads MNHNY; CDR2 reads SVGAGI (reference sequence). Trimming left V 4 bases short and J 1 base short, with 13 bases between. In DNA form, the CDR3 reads TGTGCCAGCAGTTTACGTAGGGGGTCCCAAGAGACCCAGTACTTC. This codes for CASSLRRGSQETQYF.

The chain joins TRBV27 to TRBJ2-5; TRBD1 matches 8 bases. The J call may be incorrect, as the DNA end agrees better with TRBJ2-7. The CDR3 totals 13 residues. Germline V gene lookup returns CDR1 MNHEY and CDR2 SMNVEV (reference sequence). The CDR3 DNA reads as TGTGCCAGCACCCGAGGACAGGGCTACGAGCAGTACTTC. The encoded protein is CASTRGQGYEQYF.

CDR3 sequence: CASSHRTSGRGNEQFF. The CDR3 DNA reads as TGTGCCAGCAGCCATAGAACTAGCGGGAGAGGTAATGAGCAGTTCTTC. The chain joins TRBV3-1 to TRBJ2-1, with 11 positions matching TRBD2. V dropped 3 bases and J dropped 7; count of bases not matched to a gene: 8. CDR1 LGHDT and CDR2 YNNKEL come from the germline V gene (reference sequence). The CDR3 runs 16 residues.

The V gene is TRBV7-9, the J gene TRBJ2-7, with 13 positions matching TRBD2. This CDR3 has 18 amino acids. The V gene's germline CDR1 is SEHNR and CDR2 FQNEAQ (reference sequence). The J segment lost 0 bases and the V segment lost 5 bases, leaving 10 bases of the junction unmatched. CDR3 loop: CASSPQGLAGPSSYEQYF. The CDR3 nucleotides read TGTGCCAGCAGCCCACAGGGACTAGCGGGACCGAGCTCCTACGAGCAGTACTTC.

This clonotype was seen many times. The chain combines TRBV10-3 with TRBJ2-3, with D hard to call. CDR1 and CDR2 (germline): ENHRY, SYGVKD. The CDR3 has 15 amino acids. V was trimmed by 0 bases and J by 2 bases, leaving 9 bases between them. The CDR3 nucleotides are TGTGCCATCAGTGAGTCTTCTACTGACACAGATACGCAGTATTTT. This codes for CAISESSTDTDTQYF.

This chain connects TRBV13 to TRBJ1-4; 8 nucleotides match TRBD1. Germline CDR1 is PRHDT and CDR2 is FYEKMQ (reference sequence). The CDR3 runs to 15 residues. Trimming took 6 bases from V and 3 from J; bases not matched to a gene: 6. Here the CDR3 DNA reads TGTGCCAGCAGGGCAGGGGGCCGGTCTAATGAAAAACTGTTTTTT. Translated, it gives CASRAGGRSNEKLFF.

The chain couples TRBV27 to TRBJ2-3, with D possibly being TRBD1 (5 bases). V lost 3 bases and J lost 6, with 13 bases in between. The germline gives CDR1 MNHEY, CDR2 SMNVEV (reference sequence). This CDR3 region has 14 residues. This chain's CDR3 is CASSFQGPRDTQYF. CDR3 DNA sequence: TGTGCCAGCAGTTTCCAGGGCCCTCGCGATACGCAGTATTTT.

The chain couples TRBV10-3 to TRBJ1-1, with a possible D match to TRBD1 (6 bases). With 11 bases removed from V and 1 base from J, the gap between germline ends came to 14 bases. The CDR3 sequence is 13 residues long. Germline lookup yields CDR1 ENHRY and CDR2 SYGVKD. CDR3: CAARDRTNTEAFF. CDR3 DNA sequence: TGTGCCGCCCGCGACAGGACGAACACTGAAGCTTTCTTT.

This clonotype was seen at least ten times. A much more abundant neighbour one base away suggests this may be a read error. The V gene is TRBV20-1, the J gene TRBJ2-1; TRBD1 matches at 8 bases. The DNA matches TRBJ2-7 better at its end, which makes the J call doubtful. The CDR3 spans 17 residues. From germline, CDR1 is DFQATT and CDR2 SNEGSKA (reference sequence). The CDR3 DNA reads TGCAGTGCTAGAGACGAGGACAGGGTACGGCCTTACAATGAGCAGTACTTC. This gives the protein CSARDEDRVRPYNEQYF.

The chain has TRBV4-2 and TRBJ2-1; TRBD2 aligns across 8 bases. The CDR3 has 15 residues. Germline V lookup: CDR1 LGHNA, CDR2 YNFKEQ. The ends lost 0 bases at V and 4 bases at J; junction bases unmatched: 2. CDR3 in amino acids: CASSQDPGGYNEQFF. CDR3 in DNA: TGTGCCAGCAGCCAAGATCCGGGGGGGTACAATGAGCAGTTCTTC.

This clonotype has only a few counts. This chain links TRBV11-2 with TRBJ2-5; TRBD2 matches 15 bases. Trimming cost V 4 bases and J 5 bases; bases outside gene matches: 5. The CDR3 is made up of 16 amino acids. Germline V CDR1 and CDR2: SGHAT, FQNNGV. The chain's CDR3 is CASSSGTSGRRETQYF. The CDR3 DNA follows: TGTGCCAGCAGCTCTGGGACTAGCGGGAGGAGGGAGACCCAGTACTTC.